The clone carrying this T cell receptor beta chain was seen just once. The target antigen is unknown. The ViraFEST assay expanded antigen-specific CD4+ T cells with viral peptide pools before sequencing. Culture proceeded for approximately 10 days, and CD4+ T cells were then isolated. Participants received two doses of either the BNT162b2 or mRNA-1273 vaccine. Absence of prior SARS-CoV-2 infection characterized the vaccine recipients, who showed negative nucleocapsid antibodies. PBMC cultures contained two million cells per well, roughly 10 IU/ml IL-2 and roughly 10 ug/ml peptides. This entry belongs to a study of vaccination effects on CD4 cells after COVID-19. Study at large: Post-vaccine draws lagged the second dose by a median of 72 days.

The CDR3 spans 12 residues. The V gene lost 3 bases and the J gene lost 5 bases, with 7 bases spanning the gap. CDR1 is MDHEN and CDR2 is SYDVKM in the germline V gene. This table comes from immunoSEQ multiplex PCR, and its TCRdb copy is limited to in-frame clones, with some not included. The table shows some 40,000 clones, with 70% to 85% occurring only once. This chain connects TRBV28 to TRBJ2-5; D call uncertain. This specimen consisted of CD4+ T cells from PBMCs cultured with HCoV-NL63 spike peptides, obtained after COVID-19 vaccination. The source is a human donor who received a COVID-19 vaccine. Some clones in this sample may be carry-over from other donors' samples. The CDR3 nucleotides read TGTGCCAGCAGTTTCCCCCCCGAGACCCAGTACTTC. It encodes CASSFPPETQYF.